This T cell receptor (beta chain) was identified during a study of blood T cells in healthy people across ages. A second about 7 to 12 cycle PCR used barcoded and J-beta primers. TCRdb used MiXCR to reprocess the 5' RACE reads, holding one entry per CDR3 protein. The data contain around 690,000 distinct CDR3 sequences, roughly three fifths of them singletons. This CDR3 is 15 amino acids long. In germline, CDR1 is LGHDT, CDR2 YNNKEL (reference sequence). V lost 3 bases, J lost 7 bases, and 16 bases lay in between. PBMCs were isolated at a quantity of at least 6 million per sample. Total RNA amounts of at least 6 micrograms were extracted per sample.

The J gene is TRBJ2-1, the V gene TRBV3-1; D possibly uses TRBD1 or TRBD2 (5 bases each). This TCR came from a man aged 60 to 75 in good health. Sequenced sample: blood. The CDR3 protein is CASSQGRGLGNEQFF. CDR3 nucleotide sequence: TGTGCCAGCAGCCAGGGACGGGGCCTCGGGAATGAGCAGTTCTTC.